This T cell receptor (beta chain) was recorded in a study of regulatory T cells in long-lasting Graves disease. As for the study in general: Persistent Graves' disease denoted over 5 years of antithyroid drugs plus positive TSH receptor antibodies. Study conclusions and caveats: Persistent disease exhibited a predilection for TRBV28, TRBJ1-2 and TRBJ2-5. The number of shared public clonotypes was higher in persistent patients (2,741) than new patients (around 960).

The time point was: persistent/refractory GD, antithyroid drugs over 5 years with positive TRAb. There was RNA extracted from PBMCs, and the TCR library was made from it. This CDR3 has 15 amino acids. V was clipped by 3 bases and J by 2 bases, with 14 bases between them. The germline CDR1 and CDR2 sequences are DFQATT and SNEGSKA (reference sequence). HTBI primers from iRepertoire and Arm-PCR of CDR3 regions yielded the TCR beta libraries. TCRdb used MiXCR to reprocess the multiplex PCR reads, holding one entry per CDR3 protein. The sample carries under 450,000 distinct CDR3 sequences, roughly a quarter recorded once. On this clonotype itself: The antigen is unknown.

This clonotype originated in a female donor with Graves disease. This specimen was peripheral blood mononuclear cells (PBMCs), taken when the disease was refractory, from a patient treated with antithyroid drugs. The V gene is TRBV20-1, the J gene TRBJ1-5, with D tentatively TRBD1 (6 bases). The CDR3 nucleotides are TGCAGTGCTAGGGAGCACAGGGCTCGCAATCAGCCCCAGCATTTT. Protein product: CSAREHRARNQPQHF.